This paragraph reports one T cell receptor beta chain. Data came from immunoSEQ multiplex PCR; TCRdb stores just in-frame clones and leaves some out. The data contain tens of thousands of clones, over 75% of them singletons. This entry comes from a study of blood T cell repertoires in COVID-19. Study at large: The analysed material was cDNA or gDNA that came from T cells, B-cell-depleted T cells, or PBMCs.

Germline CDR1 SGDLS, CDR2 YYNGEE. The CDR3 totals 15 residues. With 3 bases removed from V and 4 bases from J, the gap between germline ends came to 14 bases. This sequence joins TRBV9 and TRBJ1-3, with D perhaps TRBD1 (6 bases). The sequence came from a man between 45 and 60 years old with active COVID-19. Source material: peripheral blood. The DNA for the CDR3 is TGTGCCAGCAGCGCATTTCCAGGGGCGGGAAACACCATATATTTT. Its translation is CASSAFPGAGNTIYF.